Listed below are T cell receptor beta chains from one sample, sequenced in a study of human T cells and chemical hapten exposure. TCRdb reprocessed the RACE reads via MiXCR and lists one record per CDR3 protein. The sample has approximately 320,000 distinct CDR3 sequences; 4.5% to 7% are singletons. Sequenced material: whole blood, taken in connection with sensitization to the hapten diphenylcyclopropenone (DPC). These receptors all stem from a woman aged 18-35 years with alopecia areata. Some clones in this sample may be carry-over from other donors' samples. Each CDR3 is given with its conserved first and last residue. Each record gives: D gene, V gene, J gene, clone size, CDR3 DNA, CDR3 protein. The D gene is left open where the match is weak. A clone size is listed for some rows: how often the clone was seen (once, few, many), or a class if it is expanded.

-	TRBV15	TRBJ2-7	many	TGTGCCACCAGCAGAGATTGGGGGCCCGCCGACGAGCAGTACTTC	CATSRDWGPADEQYF
TRBD1	TRBV27	TRBJ1-6	-	TGTGCCAGCACCCAACCCTCCGAACAGGGGAGGAATTCACCCCTCCACTTT	CASTQPSEQGRNSPLHF
TRBD1	TRBV27	TRBJ1-1	-	TGTGCCAGCAGTCTCCTCCGGGACAGCGAGCCCAACACTGAAGCTTTCTTT	CASSLLRDSEPNTEAFF
-	TRBV5-1	TRBJ2-7	many	TGCGCCAGCAGCTTCGGAGGGGGCCAATACGAGCAGTACTTC	CASSFGGGQYEQYF
TRBD1	TRBV5-1	TRBJ1-1	many	TGCGCCAGCAGCTCGACAGGGACGAACACTGAAGCTTTCTTT	CASSSTGTNTEAFF
-	TRBV9	TRBJ2-5	many	TGTGCCAGCACCGTAGGGGGGGGGACTCAAGAGACCCAGTACTTC	CASTVGGGTQETQYF
-	TRBV20-1	TRBJ1-5	few	TGCAGTGCTAGAGATCGAGCAGGGGGCAATCAGCCCCAGCATTTT	CSARDRAGGNQPQHF
-	TRBV24-1	TRBJ2-3	many	TGTGCCACCAGTGATCCCGCGACTGGACGGACAGATACGCAGTATTTT	CATSDPATGRTDTQYF
-	TRBV10-2	TRBJ2-3	-	TGCGCCAGCAGTGACCTGAGCTTCACAGATACGCAGTATTTT	CASSDLSFTDTQYF
-	TRBV7-9	TRBJ1-5	many	TGTGCCAGCAGAATAGGGAATCAGCCCCAGCATTTT	CASRIGNQPQHF
-	TRBV5-1	TRBJ2-1	few	TGCGCCAGCAGCTTGGAGAGGGTTGAGCAGTTCTTC	CASSLERVEQFF
-	TRBV18	TRBJ1-5	-	TGTGCCAGCTCACCAATGGCCGCCGACAATCAGCCCCAGCATTTT	CASSPMAADNQPQHF
TRBD1	TRBV29-1	TRBJ2-7	many	TGCAGCGTTGGACAGGGGGCTCAAGGCTCCTACGAGCAGTACTTC	CSVGQGAQGSYEQYF
-	TRBV11-1	TRBJ2-3	-	TGTGCCAGCAGTAGAGACAGCTCGGGCACAGATACGCAGTATTTT	CASSRDSSGTDTQYF
-	TRBV3-1	TRBJ2-3	many	TGTGCCAGCAGCCAAGATCAGGGGCGCACAGATACGCAGTATTTT	CASSQDQGRTDTQYF
-	TRBV2	TRBJ2-6	-	TGTGCCAGCAGTGAAATGCAGGGGAGGGCCAACGTCCTGACTTTC	CASSEMQGRANVLTF
-	TRBV4-3	TRBJ1-1	-	TGCGCCAGCAGCCAAGTCCCGGGCGATAGTGAAGCTTTCTTT	CASSQVPGDSEAFF
-	TRBV29-1	TRBJ1-2	-	TGCAGCGTTGTTCAAGGGGACTCTGGCTACACCTTC	CSVVQGDSGYTF
TRBD1	TRBV7-2	TRBJ2-1	-	TGTGCCAGCAGCTTCCGGACAGGGGACGAGCAGTTCTTC	CASSFRTGDEQFF
-	TRBV5-6	TRBJ2-7	many	TGTGCCAGCAGCTCTAGACTAGTCGACGAGCAGTACTTC	CASSSRLVDEQYF
TRBD1	TRBV7-8	TRBJ1-5	few	TGTGCCAGCAGCTCCTCCGGACAGGGGTTCAGTCAGCCCCAGCATTTT	CASSSSGQGFSQPQHF
-	TRBV7-2	TRBJ2-1	many	TGTGCCAGCAGCGAGAGCGTGGGGAATGAGCAGTTCTTC	CASSESVGNEQFF
TRBD2	TRBV5-5	TRBJ2-7	few	TGTGCCAGCAGCTCGGCGGGGGGGCAATTCGAGCAGTACTTC	CASSSAGGQFEQYF
TRBD2	TRBV5-1	TRBJ2-1	-	TGCGCCAGCAGCCCCCCGGAACGGGGGGGGAGCTACAATGAGCAGTTCTTC	CASSPPERGGSYNEQFF
-	TRBV9	TRBJ1-5	many	TGTGCCAGCAGCGGACAGGCTAGCAATCAGCCCCAGCATTTT	CASSGQASNQPQHF
-	TRBV20-1	TRBJ2-3	-	TGCAGTGCTAGAGCCGTCGACTGGGGGCGCACAGATACGCAGTATTTT	CSARAVDWGRTDTQYF
-	TRBV24-1	TRBJ2-3	few	TGTGCCACCAGGGATGGGGGCAGGGGAATGCCAGATACGCAGTATTTT	CATRDGGRGMPDTQYF
-	TRBV7-9	TRBJ1-1	many	TGTGCCAGCAGCTTAGGGGACGCCCGACCTTTCTTT	CASSLGDARPFF
-	TRBV7-9	TRBJ2-1	many	TGTGCCAGCAGCTTGCCGATGTTCTCCTACAATGAGCAGTTCTTC	CASSLPMFSYNEQFF
TRBD1	TRBV7-3	TRBJ2-7	few	TGTGCCAGCAGCTTAAGTCCCGGGACAGGGGTGGCCGAGCAGTACTTC	CASSLSPGTGVAEQYF
-	TRBV5-5	TRBJ2-7	few	TGTGCCAGCAGCTTGAGGGCCGGACAATTCTACGAGCAGTACTTC	CASSLRAGQFYEQYF
-	TRBV3-1	TRBJ2-7	-	TGTGCCAGCAGCCCCTCCACTCAGGGGTCCTACGAGCAGTACTTC	CASSPSTQGSYEQYF